The clone carrying this T cell receptor beta chain was counted between two and nine times. Its antigen remains unknown. This specimen comes from a study of response to subunit inactivated influenza vaccine. Overall study results and limits: Only a handful of new T cells, the authors suggested, are recruited with each seasonal influenza vaccination.

TCRdb re-called the RT-PCR reads through MiXCR, storing one row per CDR3 protein. Of some 850,000 distinct CDR3 sequences listed, 18% are singletons. The junction had 13 bases not matched to a gene; V was cut back by 1 base and J by 0 bases. Per the germline V gene, CDR1 is DFQATT and CDR2 is SNEGSKA (reference sequence). CDR3 length: 19 residues. Here the sequenced sample was PBMCs from blood, taken roughly 5 days after vaccination. This rearrangement joins TRBV20-1 to TRBJ1-5; 9 bases map to TRBD1. This TCR derives from a man over 45 who received an inactivated influenza vaccine. The CDR3 loop reads CSARGPGQGRGNSNQPQHF. In nucleotides, the CDR3 is TGCAGTGCTAGAGGTCCGGGACAGGGAAGGGGTAATAGCAATCAGCCCCAGCATTTT.